Included here is one TCR beta chain sequence, with context. This sample is part of a study of Tregs in tolerant kidney transplant recipients. TCRdb's table, derived via immunoSEQ multiplex PCR, lists solely in-frame clones and lacks some. This repertoire shows tens of thousands of clones, around 94% found once; its top ten account for about 4.9%. The CDR3 length is 18 residues. In germline, CDR1 is SGHAT, CDR2 FQNNGV. Trimming removed 3 bases from V and 2 bases from J; junction bases left unmatched: 11. The V and J genes are TRBV11-2 and TRBJ2-1; 9 nucleotides align to TRBD2. Sequencing was done on a sample of CD8+ T cells from blood. The receptor comes from a human donor in good health. CDR3 in DNA: TGTGCCAGCAGCTTTACAGGAGCGGTAGCGGGAGCCTACAATGAGCAGTTCTTC. Amino acids: CASSFTGAVAGAYNEQFF.